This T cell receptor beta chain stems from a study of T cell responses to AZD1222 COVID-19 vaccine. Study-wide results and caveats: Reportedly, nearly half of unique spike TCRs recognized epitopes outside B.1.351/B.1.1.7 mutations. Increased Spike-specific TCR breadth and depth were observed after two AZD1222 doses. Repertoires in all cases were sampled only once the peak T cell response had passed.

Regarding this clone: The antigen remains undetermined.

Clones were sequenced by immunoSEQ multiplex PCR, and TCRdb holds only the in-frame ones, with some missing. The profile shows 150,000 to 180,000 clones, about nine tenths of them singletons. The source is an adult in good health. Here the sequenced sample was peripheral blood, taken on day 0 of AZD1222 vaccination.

The CDR3: CASSPEGSWGYTF. DNA of the CDR3: TGTGCCAGCTCACCTGAGGGAAGTTGGGGCTACACCTTC. The V and J genes are TRBV18 and TRBJ1-2; D unresolved. Trimming took off 3 bases at V and 8 bases at J, with 13 bases between the two ends. CDR1 and CDR2 from the germline V gene are KGHSH and LQKENI. CDR3 length: 13 residues.